The clone carrying this T cell receptor beta chain was counted ten times or more. This sample was taken from a study of tumor and adjacent non-tumor tissue in lung cancer. No cell sorting was done before RNA was extracted from the tissue. This non-tumor lung sample came from over 3 cm beyond the tumor edge. Donors were chemotherapy-naive, newly diagnosed lung cancer surgical patients in China, August–late 2014. A modified ARM-PCR protocol with three rounds of nested PCR amplified TCRbeta. TCRdb passed the multiplex PCR reads through MiXCR, listing each CDR3 protein once. The sample shows 60,000 to 85,000 distinct CDR3 sequences, more than 75% of them seen only once. CDR1 MDHEN and CDR2 SYDVKM come from the germline V gene. V shed 3 bases and J shed 2 bases, with 7 bases lying between them. The CDR3 extends over 13 amino acids.

This clonotype was obtained from a man between 60 and 70 years old with non-small cell lung cancer. Sequenced material: distant non-tumor lung tissue. V and J are TRBV28 and TRBJ2-5; no clear D gene. The DNA for the CDR3 is TGTGCCAGCAGTTTTACCGGACAAGAGACCCAGTACTTC. This encodes CASSFTGQETQYF.